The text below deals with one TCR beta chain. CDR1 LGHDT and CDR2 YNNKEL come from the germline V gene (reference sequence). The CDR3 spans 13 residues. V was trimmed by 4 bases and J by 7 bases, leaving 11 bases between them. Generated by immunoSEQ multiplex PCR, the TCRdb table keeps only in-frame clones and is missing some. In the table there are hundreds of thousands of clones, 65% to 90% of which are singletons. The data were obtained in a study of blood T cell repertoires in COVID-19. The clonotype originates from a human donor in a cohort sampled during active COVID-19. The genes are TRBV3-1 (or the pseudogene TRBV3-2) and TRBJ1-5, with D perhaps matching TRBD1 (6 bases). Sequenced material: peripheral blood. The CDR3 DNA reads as TGTGCCAGCAGCCTGAGGGGGAAACAGCCCCAGCATTTT. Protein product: CASSLRGKQPQHF.